This T cell receptor (beta chain) comes out of a study of beta chain features in type 1 diabetes. Germline assignment: CDR1 SGHRS and CDR2 YFSETQ. This CDR3 contains 15 residues. V dropped 7 bases and J dropped 0; count of bases not matched to a gene: 9. Every isolated RNA sample was fully reverse transcribed, so sequencing captured expressed TCRB transcripts. Assay: immunoSEQ multiplex PCR; the TCRdb copy retains only in-frame clones and omits some. The table lists hundreds of thousands of clones, roughly a tenth of them singletons. Broader study findings: Among patients with Type 1 diabetes, TCRB CDR3s were moderately but significantly shorter in every one of the four CD4+ subsets. The analysis here could not establish whether HLA type shapes TCRB rearrangement. More deletions and fewer insertions at VDJ junctions were found in patients with type 1 diabetes.

This clone was observed a few times. Its antigen is still unknown. This chain connects TRBV5-1 to TRBJ2-5; 7 bases are a match to TRBD1. Sequenced input: naive CD4+ T cells from blood. The sequence derives from a man aged 25-40 years with type 1 diabetes. The CDR3 region has the DNA TGCGCCAGCCGCCGGGTGGGACAGTACCAAGAGACCCAGTACTTC. Translation: CASRRVGQYQETQYF.